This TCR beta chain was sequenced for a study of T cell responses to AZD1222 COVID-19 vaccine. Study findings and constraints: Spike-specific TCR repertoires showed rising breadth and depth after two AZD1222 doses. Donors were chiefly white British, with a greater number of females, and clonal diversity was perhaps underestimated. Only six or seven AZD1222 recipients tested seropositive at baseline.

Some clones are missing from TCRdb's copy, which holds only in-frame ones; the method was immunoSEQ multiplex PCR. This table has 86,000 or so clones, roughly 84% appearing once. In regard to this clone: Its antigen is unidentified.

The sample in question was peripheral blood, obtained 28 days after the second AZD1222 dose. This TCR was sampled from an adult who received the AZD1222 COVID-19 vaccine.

The CDR3 region has the DNA TGTGCCAGCAGCTCGTACAAAGGGACTAGCGGAACTAGCACAGATACGCAGTATTTT. It is translated as CASSSYKGTSGTSTDTQYF. The chain employs TRBV3-1 (or the pseudogene TRBV3-2) and TRBJ2-3, with TRBD2 identical over 11 bases. V lost 5 bases and J lost 0; bases outside the gene matches: 13. The CDR3 sequence is 19 residues long. The germline CDR1 and CDR2 sequences are LGHDT and YNNKEL (reference sequence).